The 21 T cell receptor beta chains given below trace back to one sample, sequenced in a study of CD8+CD57+ T cells in acquired aplastic anemia. Patients who underwent sequencing had shown CD8+CD57+ cell expansion by flow cytometry. TCR beta VDJ and CDR3 were profiled, and genomic DNA was the template. TCRdb processed the reads anew with MiXCR; each CDR3 protein has one entry. This table holds about half a million distinct CDR3 sequences, around 30% found once. The sample taken for sequencing was sorted CD4+, CD8+, or CD8+CD57+ T cells (not recorded which) from PBMCs. The receptor source for this set is a human donor with aplastic anemia.

The rearrangement links TRBV19 to TRBJ2-7; D assignment may be TRBD1 or TRBD2 (5 bases each). The CDR3 runs to 16 residues. CDR1 is LNHDA and CDR2 is SQIVND in the germline V gene (reference sequence). Deletions cut 2 bases from V and 3 bases from J, with 17 bases between. This CDR3 reads CASSIIREEGSYEQYF. DNA for the CDR3: TGTGCCAGTAGTATAATCAGGGAAGAGGGGAGCTACGAGCAGTACTTC.

V usage is TRBV2 and J usage is TRBJ2-7, with D possibly being TRBD2 (6 bases). V lost 10 bases and J lost 6, with 25 bases in between. The CDR3 runs 15 residues. Germline CDR1 and CDR2: SNHLY and FYNNEI. CDR3: CANTGVGTRRGEQYF. The CDR3 DNA sequence: TGTGCCAACACGGGGGTCGGGACCCGTCGTGGCGAGCAGTACTTC.

V and J are TRBV20-1 and TRBJ1-4; the D gene is possibly TRBD1 (6 bases). Trimming removed 0 bases at V and 5 bases at J, with 10 bases between. This CDR3 has 14 amino acids. Germline V CDR1 and CDR2: DFQATT, SNEGSKA (reference sequence). The CDR3 DNA follows: TGCAGTGCTAGAGAGGGGGGGCCGAATGAAAAACTGTTTTTT. Its translation: CSAREGGPNEKLFF.

This rearrangement joins TRBV4-2 to TRBJ2-2; no definite D call. The CDR3 sequence is 12 residues long. CDR1 LGHNA and CDR2 YNFKEQ come from the germline V gene. Trimming pared 3 bases from V and 6 bases from J, leaving 5 bases between. The CDR3 region has the DNA TGTGCCAGCAGCCACCTTGCCGGGGAGCTGTTTTTT. Translation: CASSHLAGELFF.

There are many counts of this clonotype. The chain combines TRBV2 with TRBJ2-3; maybe TRBD1 (6 bases). Deletions cut 11 bases from V and 5 bases from J, with 17 bases between. Per the germline V gene, CDR1 is SNHLY and CDR2 is FYNNEI. CDR3 length equals 13 residues. The CDR3: CAGNRERGDTQYF. The DNA for the CDR3 is TGTGCCGGAAACAGGGAAAGAGGAGATACGCAGTATTTT.

As regards this clonotype: One junction end does not reproduce the germline sequence, and a read error may be involved. J is TRBJ1-1 and V is TRBV13; D is possibly TRBD1 (5 bases). The CDR3 extends over 12 amino acids. Germline loops: CDR1 PRHDT, CDR2 FYEKMQ (reference sequence). CDR3 coding DNA: TGTGTCAGCAGCCTTCAGGGCTTATCGGCTTTCTTT. Its protein is CVSSLQGLSAFF.

This rearrangement joins TRBV9 to TRBJ2-4; D not resolved. V lost 4 bases and J lost 8, with 13 bases in between. The CDR3 is 13 amino acids. CDR1 and CDR2 from the germline V gene are SGDLS and YYNGEE. The CDR3 sequence is CASSPRDGDIQYF. The CDR3 region has the DNA TGTGCCAGCAGCCCCCGCGACGGTGACATTCAGTACTTC.

This chain connects TRBV5-1 to TRBJ2-1; D gene unclear. The V gene lost 4 bases and the J gene lost 0 bases, with 8 bases spanning the gap. CDR1 and CDR2 (germline): SGHRS, YFSETQ. The CDR3 has 14 residues. CDR3 DNA sequence: TGCGCCAGCAGCGAGTCTCCCTCCTACAATGAGCAGTTCTTC. It encodes CASSESPSYNEQFF.

The genes are TRBV9 and TRBJ2-1; D is uncertain. Germline loops: CDR1 SGDLS, CDR2 YYNGEE. V was clipped by 4 bases and J by 4 bases, with 15 bases between them. The CDR3 runs 15 residues. The CDR3 protein is CASSPIGVSYNEQFF. CDR3 coding DNA: TGTGCCAGCAGCCCAATAGGAGTTTCGTACAATGAGCAGTTCTTC.

The V call is TRBV2, the J call TRBJ2-7; 7 bases align to TRBD2. The CDR3 is 14 residues long. V shed 3 bases, J shed 5 bases, and the junction held 7 bases outside the gene matches. In germline, CDR1 is SNHLY, CDR2 FYNNEI. The CDR3 DNA sequence: TGTGCCAGCAGTGAGACGGGGGGAGTCCACGAGCAGTACTTC. This encodes CASSETGGVHEQYF.

This clonotype was detected ten times or more. V usage is TRBV20-1 and J usage is TRBJ1-2; 9 bases match TRBD1. This CDR3 is built from 13 residues. Germline V lookup: CDR1 DFQATT, CDR2 SNEGSKA (reference sequence). Germline trimming cut 6 bases from V and 4 bases from J; bases unmatched to any gene: 6. CDR3 sequence reads: CSAQPTGGYGYTF. The DNA of the CDR3 is TGCAGTGCCCAACCGACAGGGGGCTATGGCTACACCTTC.

V and J are TRBV12-3 or TRBV12-4 and TRBJ1-4; D gene uncertain. This CDR3 is built from 14 residues. The germline V and J ends were trimmed by 2 bases and 7 bases, with 11 bases remaining between them. CDR3 sequence reads: CASSLLTSGEKLFF. DNA for the CDR3: TGTGCCAGCAGTTTATTAACTTCAGGTGAAAAACTGTTTTTT.

The rearrangement links TRBV12-3 or TRBV12-4 to TRBJ1-5; 9 bases are a match to TRBD1. The ends lost 2 bases at V and 6 bases at J; junction bases unmatched: 14. This CDR3 contains 18 residues. The CDR3 DNA sequence: TGTGCCAGCAGTTTAAAACCGCTATTAGACAGGGGGGTTCAGCCCCAGCATTTT. Encoded protein: CASSLKPLLDRGVQPQHF.

This sequence joins TRBV10-3 and TRBJ1-3, with 7 bases that match TRBD1. The CDR3 extends over 15 amino acids. J lost 1 base, V lost 10 bases, and 10 bases had no gene match. Germline loops: CDR1 ENHRY, CDR2 SYGVKD. Here the CDR3 DNA reads TGTGCCAGCAGCGGGACAGCAAAATCTGGAAACACCATATATTTT. Translation gives CASSGTAKSGNTIYF.

On this clonotype: At one boundary the junction diverges from the germline segment, which might be a read error. This chain uses TRBV7-2 with TRBJ2-7; D is unclear. Germline values: CDR1 SGHTA, CDR2 FQGNSA. The CDR3 spans 12 residues. The CDR3 loop reads CVSSLWGYEQYF. The CDR3 DNA reads as TGTGTCAGCAGCCTGTGGGGCTACGAGCAGTACTTC.

The sample holds one count of this clonotype. V gene TRBV6-2 or TRBV6-3 combines with J gene TRBJ2-4; 8 bases fit TRBD2. After removal of 0 bases from V and 5 bases from J, the junction contained 21 bases not matched to a gene. Germline V lookup: CDR1 MNHEY, CDR2 SVGEGT. This CDR3 has 21 residues. Written as DNA, the CDR3 is TGTGCCAGCAGTTACTCGCTGGTCGCGGGGGGCCGCAATTGGGTAGAAAACATTCAGTACTTC. Its protein is CASSYSLVAGGRNWVENIQYF.

This clonotype was counted ten times or more. The V call is TRBV5-1, the J call TRBJ1-2; 8 bases map to TRBD1. The germline V gene encodes CDR1 SGHRS and CDR2 YFSETQ. Trimming took 4 bases from V and 7 from J; bases not matched to a gene: 12. The CDR3 sequence is 15 residues long. The CDR3 nucleotides are TGCGCCAGCAGCCCAGGACAGGGTCGGGTTAGTGGCTACACCTTC. This translates into CASSPGQGRVSGYTF. The variable domain in full, with the rest retrieved from reference TRBV5-1 and TRBJ1-2, is KAGVTQTPRYLIKTRGQQVTLSCSPISGHRSVSWYQQTPGQGLQFLFEYFSETQRNKGNFPGRFSGRQFSNSRSEMNVSTLELGDSALYLCASSPGQGRVSGYTFGSGTRLTVV.

Turning to this clonotype: A much larger clone lies a single base off, so this may be a read error. The CDR3 loop is CSARRAGSYEQYF. The CDR3 DNA reads TGCAGTGCTAGAAGGGCCGGATCCTACGAGCAGTACTTC. V and J are TRBV20-1 and TRBJ2-7; D is ambiguous. This CDR3 has 13 residues. CDR1 DFQATT and CDR2 SNEGSKA come from the germline V gene (reference sequence). Trimming took 2 bases from V and 1 from J, leaving 9 bases between them.

Only a few counts were recorded for this clonotype. The chain couples TRBV30 to TRBJ2-5, with 7 bases that match TRBD2. This CDR3 has 12 residues. The germline V gene has CDR1 GTSNPN and CDR2 SVGIG (reference sequence). J was trimmed by 5 bases and V by 0 bases; bases with no gene match: 0. The CDR3: CAWSVLAETQYF. The CDR3 DNA reads as TGTGCCTGGAGTGTACTAGCGGAGACCCAGTACTTC.

The chain employs TRBV11-2 and TRBJ2-1; D remains ambiguous. V lost 4 bases and J lost 1, with 14 bases in between. This CDR3 has 16 residues. Germline V lookup: CDR1 SGHAT, CDR2 FQNNGV. The CDR3 is CASSSQNTKSYNEQFF. Here the CDR3 DNA reads TGTGCCAGCAGCTCCCAAAATACTAAGTCCTACAATGAGCAGTTCTTC.

This clonotype was detected ten times or more. This chain links TRBV2 with TRBJ1-1; unclear D gene. V shed 6 bases and J shed 5 bases, with 7 bases lying between them. Germline values: CDR1 SNHLY, CDR2 FYNNEI. This CDR3 comprises 11 residues. CDR3 in amino acids: CASSESTEAFF. CDR3 sequence (DNA): TGTGCCAGCAGCGAAAGTACTGAAGCTTTCTTT. The full variable domain, with the rest looked up from reference TRBV2 and TRBJ1-1, is EPEVTQTPSHQVTQMGQEVILRCVPISNHLYFYWYRQILGQKVEFLVSFYNNEISEKSEIFDDQFSVERPDGSNFTLKIRSTKLEDSAMYFCASSESTEAFFGQGTRLTVV.